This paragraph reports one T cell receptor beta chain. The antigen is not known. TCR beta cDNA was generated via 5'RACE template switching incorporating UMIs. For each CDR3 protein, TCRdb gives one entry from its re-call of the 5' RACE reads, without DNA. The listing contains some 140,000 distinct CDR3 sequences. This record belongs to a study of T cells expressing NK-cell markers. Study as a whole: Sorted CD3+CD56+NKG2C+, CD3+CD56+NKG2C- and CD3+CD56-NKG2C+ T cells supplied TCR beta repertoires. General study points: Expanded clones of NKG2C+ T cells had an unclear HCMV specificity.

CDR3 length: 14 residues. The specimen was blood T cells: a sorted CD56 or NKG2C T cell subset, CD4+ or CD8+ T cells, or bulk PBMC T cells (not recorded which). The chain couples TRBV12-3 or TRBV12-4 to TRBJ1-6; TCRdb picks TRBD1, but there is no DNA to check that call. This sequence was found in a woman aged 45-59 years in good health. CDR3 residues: CASSRDTYNSPLHF.